The next 28 T cell receptor beta chains were all read from a single sample in a study of control samples from healthy donors and cancer patients. TCRdb's table, derived via immunoSEQ multiplex PCR, lists solely in-frame clones and lacks some. The profile shows 90,000 to 95,000 clones, approximately 86% of them singletons. The specimen was blood. The receptors were gathered from a man younger than 45 in good health.

This chain uses TRBV9 with TRBJ1-2; D gene uncertain. V lost 4 bases and J 3 bases, leaving 16 bases between the germline ends. Germline lookup yields CDR1 SGDLS and CDR2 YYNGEE. There are 15 residues in the CDR3. The chain's CDR3 is CASSPDGAAHYGYTF. DNA for the CDR3: TGTGCCAGCAGCCCAGACGGTGCGGCTCACTATGGCTACACCTTC.

V gene TRBV6-5 combines with J gene TRBJ2-3, with D tentatively TRBD1 (6 bases). V lost 2 bases and J lost 3, with 12 bases in between. The CDR3 length is 15 residues. CDR1 and CDR2 (germline): MNHEY, SVGAGI. The CDR3 is CASSYLGADTDTQYF. The CDR3 region has the DNA TGTGCCAGCAGTTACCTGGGGGCTGATACAGATACGCAGTATTTT.

The V call is TRBV6-5, the J call TRBJ2-6; D gene unclear. CDR3 length equals 13 residues. Trimming removed 6 bases at V and 1 base at J, with 4 bases between. The germline CDR1 and CDR2 sequences are MNHEY and SVGAGI. CDR3: CASSLSGANVLTF. In nucleotides, the CDR3 is TGTGCCAGCAGCCTATCTGGGGCCAACGTCCTGACTTTC.

The genes are TRBV2 and TRBJ2-5; D gene uncertain. Trimming took off 4 bases at V and 4 bases at J, with 10 bases between the two ends. This CDR3 has 13 amino acids. CDR1 and CDR2 from the germline V gene are SNHLY and FYNNEI. The CDR3 sequence: CASSAWPGETQYF. In nucleotides, the CDR3 is TGTGCCAGCAGTGCTTGGCCGGGAGAGACCCAGTACTTC.

V usage is TRBV19 and J usage is TRBJ1-2, with D tentatively TRBD1 (6 bases). V was pared by 7 bases and J by 2 bases, with 14 bases between. Germline CDR1 and CDR2: LNHDA and SQIVND (reference sequence). The CDR3 length is 14 residues. In DNA, the CDR3 is TGTGCCAGTACGAAGGGGGGATTCAACTATGGCTACACCTTC. It specifies CASTKGGFNYGYTF.

V and J are TRBV7-3 and TRBJ1-6; no reliable D call. From germline, CDR1 is SGHTA and CDR2 FQGTGA. Trimming took 5 bases from V and 7 from J, leaving 9 bases between them. This CDR3 region has 13 residues. The CDR3 DNA is TGTGCCAGCAGCCTAAGTTCAAATTCACCCCTCCACTTT. Its translation: CASSLSSNSPLHF.

This rearrangement joins TRBV6-5 to TRBJ1-5, with D unclear. In germline, CDR1 is MNHEY, CDR2 SVGAGI. This CDR3 contains 14 residues. V was pared by 6 bases and J by 5 bases, with 14 bases between. The CDR3 nucleotides are TGTGCCAGCAGAAGATTCGGGAGCGATCAGCCCCAGCATTTT. Protein sequence: CASRRFGSDQPQHF.

The chain combines TRBV4-2 with TRBJ2-4; 8 positions agree with TRBD2. The CDR3 length is 18 residues. The V gene end was trimmed by 0 bases and the J gene end by 1 base; junction bases not matched to a gene: 8. The germline CDR1 and CDR2 sequences are LGHNA and YNFKEQ. CDR3 nucleotide sequence: TGTGCCAGCAGCCAAGAATCCGCGGTAGCGGGGGCCAAAAACATTCAGTACTTC. It translates to CASSQESAVAGAKNIQYF.

The chain uses TRBV20-1 and TRBJ1-2; D gene unclear. The V gene lost 1 base and the J gene lost 5 bases, with 5 bases spanning the gap. This CDR3 contains 11 residues. Germline-derived CDR1 and CDR2 are DFQATT and SNEGSKA (reference sequence). The CDR3 spells CSARGSYGYTF. The CDR3 DNA reads as TGCAGTGCTAGAGGGAGTTATGGCTACACCTTC.

V and J are TRBV5-1 and TRBJ1-4; 11 bases agree with TRBD1. CDR1 SGHRS and CDR2 YFSETQ come from the germline V gene. The J segment lost 5 bases and the V segment lost 5 bases, leaving 2 bases of the junction unmatched. This CDR3 has 14 residues. Written as DNA, the CDR3 is TGCGCCAGCAGAGGGACAGGGGGGAATGAAAAACTGTTTTTT. It yields the protein CASRGTGGNEKLFF.

The chain carries TRBV30 and TRBJ2-5, with 7 bases matching TRBD2. The CDR3 is made up of 14 amino acids. Germline V CDR1 and CDR2: GTSNPN, SVGIG (reference sequence). Trimming removed 2 bases from V and 7 bases from J; junction bases left unmatched: 10. The DNA of the CDR3 is TGTGCCTGGAGTAGTACTAGCGTAGGGAGGACCCAGTACTTC. Translation gives CAWSSTSVGRTQYF.

This chain connects TRBV19 to TRBJ1-3; D uncertain. The ends were cut back, 5 bases at V and 4 bases at J, with 21 bases in the middle. Germline values: CDR1 LNHDA, CDR2 SQIVND (reference sequence). CDR3 length: 17 amino acids. CDR3 nucleotides: TGTGCCAGTAGTCGCCGACCGACACCCTCGGTCGGAAACACCATATATTTT. Amino acids: CASSRRPTPSVGNTIYF. The full variable domain, in which reference TRBV19 and TRBJ1-3 provide the parts outside the CDR3, is DGGITQSPKYLFRKEGQNVTLSCEQNLNHDAMYWYRQDPGQGLRLIYYSQIVNDFQKGDIAEGYSVSREKKESFPLTVTSAQKNPTAFYLCASSRRPTPSVGNTIYFGEGSWLTVV.

This rearrangement joins TRBV24-1 to TRBJ2-1, with TRBD1 identical over 12 bases. V gave up 11 bases and J gave up 2 bases; unmatched junction bases: 3. The CDR3 is 14 amino acids. Germline-derived CDR1 and CDR2 are KGHDR and SFDVKD. CDR3 in DNA: TGTGCCATCCGGGACAGGGGGCCCTACAATGAGCAGTTCTTC. It yields the protein CAIRDRGPYNEQFF.

This sequence joins TRBV5-1 and TRBJ1-6; TRBD1 agrees at 9 bases. CDR1 is SGHRS, CDR2 YFSETQ, per germline. The CDR3 length is 15 residues. With 0 bases clipped from V and 5 bases from J, the junction kept 0 bases outside the gene matches. CDR3: CASSLGTGDNSPLHF. The CDR3 DNA reads as TGCGCCAGCAGCTTGGGGACAGGGGATAATTCACCCCTCCACTTT.

V and J are TRBV6-5 and TRBJ2-3; D not certain. Trimming pared 6 bases from V and 6 bases from J, leaving 13 bases between. Germline loops: CDR1 MNHEY, CDR2 SVGAGI. This CDR3 is built from 13 residues. The DNA for the CDR3 is TGTGCCAGCAGAGATGACTTACACGATACGCAGTATTTT. Translated: CASRDDLHDTQYF.

V gene TRBV25-1 combines with J gene TRBJ2-1, with TRBD2 identical over 13 bases. From germline, CDR1 is MGHDK and CDR2 SYGVNS. Unmatched junction bases numbered 13, after V lost 3 bases and J lost 8 bases. The CDR3 length is 18 residues. This CDR3 is CASSERSGTSGAVYEQFF. The CDR3 DNA reads TGTGCCAGCAGTGAGCGATCCGGGACTAGCGGGGCAGTTTATGAGCAGTTCTTC.

The table lists this clone with a count of one. The rearrangement joins TRBV4-1 to TRBJ2-2, with 9 bases fitting TRBD1. V was clipped by 3 bases and J by 6 bases; unmatched bases: 2. Germline values: CDR1 MGHRA, CDR2 YSYEKL. CDR3 length: 14 residues. The CDR3, as DNA: TGCGCCAGCAGCCACGACAGGGGGTCCGGGGAGCTGTTTTTT. Residues: CASSHDRGSGELFF.

The chain carries TRBV19 and TRBJ2-2; unclear D gene. The germline CDR1 and CDR2 sequences are LNHDA and SQIVND (reference sequence). Trimming removed 5 bases from V and 5 bases from J, with 12 bases in between. CDR3 length: 14 amino acids. This CDR3 is CASSPALGTGELFF. The CDR3 bases are TGTGCCAGTAGTCCCGCTTTGGGGACCGGGGAGCTGTTTTTT.

This chain connects TRBV28 to TRBJ1-5; 8 bases line up with TRBD1. Germline V gene sequence: CDR1 MDHEN, CDR2 SYDVKM. The V and J ends lost 2 bases and 5 bases, in that order; junction bases with no gene match: 8. This CDR3 is built from 16 residues. CDR3 DNA sequence: TGTGCCAGCAGTTTACGGCGGACAGGGTTTCATCAGCCCCAGCATTTT. Its protein product is CASSLRRTGFHQPQHF. Filled out from reference TRBV28 and TRBJ1-5, the complete variable domain reads DVKVTQSSRYLVKRTGEKVFLECVQDMDHENMFWYRQDPGLGLRLIYFSYDVKMKEKGDIPEGYSVSREKKERFSLILESASTNQTSMYLCASSLRRTGFHQPQHFGDGTRLSIL.

This clone turned up a few times. The chain carries TRBV30 and TRBJ2-2, with a possible D match to TRBD1 (6 bases). Germline loops: CDR1 GTSNPN, CDR2 SVGIG (reference sequence). The CDR3 length is 14 residues. V lost 3 bases to trimming and J lost 7 bases, with 15 bases between them. CDR3 nucleotides: TGTGCCTGGAGGCTTAGCAGGGGAATCGGGGAGCTGTTTTTT. Its protein product is CAWRLSRGIGELFF.

As regards this clone: A read error may produce the germline difference seen at one junction end. The chain uses TRBV6-5 and TRBJ1-2, with unresolved D. Per the germline V gene, CDR1 is MNHEY and CDR2 is SVGAGI. CDR3 size: 11 residues. The CDR3 spells CASLGNYGYTF. The CDR3 region has the DNA TGTGCCAGCCTAGGCAACTACGGCTACACCTTC.

The chain couples TRBV30 to TRBJ2-1; a weak D match, TRBD1 (7 bases). Germline loops: CDR1 GTSNPN, CDR2 SVGIG (reference sequence). The CDR3 sequence is 15 residues long. V lost 5 bases and J lost 8, with 22 bases in between. CDR3 nucleotides: TGTGCCTGGGTGGCGGGGACAGCCGAGTTCGATGAGCAGTTCTTC. Its translation is CAWVAGTAEFDEQFF.

CDR3 DNA sequence: TGTGCCAGCAGCCAAGTTTCTGGTGGCTACACCTTC. Protein sequence: CASSQVSGGYTF. The chain employs TRBV5-6 and TRBJ1-2; no clear D gene. The V end was cut by 4 bases, the J end by 7 bases, with 11 bases between. Looked up from germline, CDR1 is SGHDT and CDR2 is YYEEEE. CDR3 size: 12 residues.

The chain recombines TRBV7-2 with TRBJ2-2, with a tentative D call TRBD2 (6 bases). Trimming stripped 4 bases from V and 6 bases from J, with 9 bases between. The germline V gene encodes CDR1 SGHTA and CDR2 FQGNSA. The CDR3 totals 13 residues. The chain's CDR3 is CASSSTGAGELFF. In nucleotides, the CDR3 is TGTGCCAGCAGCTCCACGGGGGCCGGGGAGCTGTTTTTT.

V is TRBV7-9 and J is TRBJ2-2, with 12 bases identical to TRBD2. In germline, CDR1 is SEHNR, CDR2 FQNEAQ (reference sequence). With 5 bases clipped from V and 3 bases from J, the junction kept 7 bases outside the gene matches. The CDR3 loop spans 17 amino acids. The CDR3, as DNA: TGTGCCAGCAGCCCGCGACTAGCGGGGGCCCACACCGGGGAGCTGTTTTTT. This gives the protein CASSPRLAGAHTGELFF.

V and J are TRBV11-2 and TRBJ2-7; D gene ambiguous. Deletions cut 5 bases from V and 0 bases from J, with 5 bases between. Germline CDR1 is SGHAT and CDR2 is FQNNGV. CDR3 length: 12 residues. In nucleotides, the CDR3 is TGTGCCAGCAGCCCGAGCTCCTACGAGCAGTACTTC. Translating gives CASSPSSYEQYF.

The chain joins TRBV18 to TRBJ2-7, with 7 bases that match TRBD1. V dropped 6 bases and J dropped 4; count of bases not matched to a gene: 3. The length of the CDR3 is 12 residues. Looked up from germline, CDR1 is KGHSH and CDR2 is LQKENI. CDR3 sequence: CASSQQGYEQYF. The DNA of the CDR3 is TGTGCCAGCTCGCAACAGGGGTACGAGCAGTACTTC.

This CDR3 is CASSFRDRNSPLHF. The CDR3 nucleotides are TGTGCCAGCAGTTTCCGGGACAGGAATTCACCCCTCCACTTT. This chain links TRBV6-6 with TRBJ1-6, with TRBD1 matching over 8 bases. V trimming: 4 bases; J trimming: 7 bases; junction bases outside the gene matches: 3. Germline V CDR1 and CDR2: MNHNY, SVGAGI (reference sequence). The CDR3 length is 14 residues.